Below, 18 T cell receptor beta chains from the same sample are listed, as sequenced in a study of blood T cell repertoires in COVID-19. The table came from immunoSEQ multiplex PCR; TCRdb's copy has only in-frame clones and leaves some out. The sample lists about 370,000 clones, under 90% seen once, with less than 2% in the top ten. Sample: PBMCs or T cells enriched from blood (not recorded which). These receptors were collected from a woman in her thirties who had recovered from COVID-19.

The genes are TRBV7-9 and TRBJ2-7, with TRBD2 identical over 8 bases. V lost 6 bases, J lost 6 bases, and 10 bases stayed unmatched. The germline gives CDR1 SEHNR, CDR2 FQNEAQ (reference sequence). The CDR3 is 14 residues long. The CDR3 DNA sequence: TGTGCCAGCAGTCATACTCTGGGGACTAGCGAGCAGTACTTC. It specifies CASSHTLGTSEQYF.

The chain carries TRBV4-3 and TRBJ2-2; D possibly corresponds to TRBD2 (5 bases). The CDR3 extends over 17 amino acids. V lost 1 base and J lost 1, with 13 bases in between. CDR1 and CDR2 from the germline V gene are LGHNA and YSLEER. CDR3 coding DNA: TGCGCCAGCAGCCAAGCTTCCCACGGGGTGAACACCGGGGAGCTGTTTTTT. This translates into CASSQASHGVNTGELFF.

The J gene is TRBJ1-1, the V gene TRBV12-5, with 10 bases lining up with TRBD1. V shed 2 bases and J 3 bases; nucleotides not matched to a gene: 3. CDR1 and CDR2 (germline): LGHNT, FRNRAP. The CDR3 consists of 15 residues. The CDR3 bases are TGTGCTAGTGGTTTGAGAGGGACAGGGGACACTGAAGCTTTCTTT. Translated: CASGLRGTGDTEAFF.

This chain connects TRBV7-9 to TRBJ1-3; 9 positions agree with TRBD1. The CDR3 is 16 amino acids. The ends lost 4 bases at V and 4 bases at J; junction bases unmatched: 8. CDR1 and CDR2 (germline): SEHNR, FQNEAQ (reference sequence). CDR3 region: CASSSRDRVLGNTIYF. The CDR3 coding sequence is TGTGCCAGCAGCTCCCGGGACAGGGTTTTAGGAAACACCATATATTTT.

This clone occurred a few times. This CDR3 is CSVEVHRGIDEQYF. CDR3 nucleotides: TGCAGCGTTGAAGTCCACAGGGGAATCGACGAGCAGTACTTC. This chain connects TRBV29-1 to TRBJ2-7; 7 bases map to TRBD1. This CDR3 comprises 14 residues. The germline CDR1 and CDR2 sequences are SQVTM and ANQGSEA. The V gene end was trimmed by 1 base and the J gene end by 5 bases; junction bases not matched to a gene: 8.

This clone turned up a few times. The chain joins TRBV12-3 or TRBV12-4 to TRBJ2-5, with D perhaps TRBD2 (5 bases). The length of the CDR3 is 11 residues. V lost 5 bases and J 7 bases, leaving 8 bases between the germline ends. CDR3 coding DNA: TGTGCCAGCAGTACCGGGGTGACCCAGTACTTC. Amino acids: CASSTGVTQYF.

The chain combines TRBV27 with TRBJ1-5, with D unresolved. The CDR3 is 14 residues long. The germline V gene has CDR1 MNHEY and CDR2 SMNVEV (reference sequence). V was clipped by 4 bases and J by 1 base, with 8 bases between them. The CDR3 nucleotides are TGTGCCAGCAGTTCACAGATAAGCAATCAGCCCCAGCATTTT. Protein product: CASSSQISNQPQHF.

The chain carries TRBV6-5 and TRBJ2-1, with 7 bases aligning to TRBD2. This CDR3 comprises 12 residues. With 6 bases clipped from V and 10 bases from J, the junction kept 6 bases outside the gene matches. The germline CDR1 and CDR2 sequences are MNHEY and SVGAGI. The CDR3 nucleotides are TGTGCCAGCAGCGCCGGACTAGTCGAGCAGTTCTTC. Protein: CASSAGLVEQFF.

This chain links TRBV30 with TRBJ2-7; TRBD1 aligns across 9 bases. The CDR3 spans 14 residues. V dropped 2 bases and J dropped 6; count of bases not matched to a gene: 8. Germline V gene sequence: CDR1 GTSNPN, CDR2 SVGIG (reference sequence). DNA of the CDR3: TGTGCCTGGAGTAAAGGACAGGGGTTGAGCGAGCAGTACTTC. Translation gives CAWSKGQGLSEQYF.

In regard to this clone: Within the sample, other DNA sequences also encode this same CDR3. The V and J genes are TRBV12-3 or TRBV12-4 and TRBJ1-2, with D possibly being TRBD1 (5 bases). Trimming stripped 3 bases from V and 7 bases from J, with 12 bases between. The CDR3 runs to 13 residues. CDR3: CASSFPGGGGYTF. CDR3 nucleotide sequence: TGTGCCAGCAGTTTCCCGGGGGGAGGTGGCTACACCTTC.

The chain uses TRBV12-2 and TRBJ1-1; the listed D gene, TRBD1, was not tested against the DNA. TRBV12-2 is classified as a pseudogene. The length of the CDR3 is 16 residues. The CDR3 DNA is TGTGCAAGTCGCTTATCCCTGACAGGGAATAACACTGAAGCTTTCTTT. It translates to CASRLSLTGNNTEAFF.

This chain uses TRBV14 with TRBJ2-1; D is unresolved. The CDR3 is 13 residues long. Trimming took off 0 bases at V and 9 bases at J, with 9 bases between the two ends. In germline, CDR1 is SGHDN, CDR2 FVKESK. CDR3 bases: TGTGCCAGCAGCCAAGATCAGGTGTCTGAGCAGTTCTTC. It translates to CASSQDQVSEQFF.

This sequence joins TRBV28 and TRBJ1-3; weak D call: TRBD1 (6 bases). This CDR3 spans 18 amino acids. The V end lost 5 bases, the J end lost 4 bases, and 24 bases lay between the germline ends. CDR1 and CDR2 from the germline V gene are MDHEN and SYDVKM. CDR3 nucleotides: TGTGCCAGCAGTCCGTACACGATTGGGGGCGCTCAAGGAAACACCATATATTTT. The encoded protein is CASSPYTIGGAQGNTIYF. The full variable domain, its missing parts supplied by reference TRBV28 and TRBJ1-3, is DVKVTQSSRYLVKRTGEKVFLECVQDMDHENMFWYRQDPGLGLRLIYFSYDVKMKEKGDIPEGYSVSREKKERFSLILESASTNQTSMYLCASSPYTIGGAQGNTIYFGEGSWLTVV.

This chain uses TRBV30 with TRBJ2-7; 9 bases line up with TRBD2. Germline CDR1 GTSNPN, CDR2 SVGIG (reference sequence). Trimming took 1 base from V and 0 from J; bases not matched to a gene: 10. The CDR3 runs 17 residues. The CDR3 DNA is TGTGCCTGGAGTGGCGGGAGGGGTAGCGGGGGCTCCTACGAGCAGTACTTC. Amino acids: CAWSGGRGSGGSYEQYF.

The rearrangement links TRBV11-2 to TRBJ2-3, with D uncertain. Between the trimmed V and J ends, which lost 4 bases and 3 bases, there was a span of 5 bases. The CDR3 has 12 residues. Germline V gene data show CDR1 as SGHAT and CDR2 as FQNNGV. For the CDR3, the DNA is TGTGCCAGCAGCTCTAGGACAGATACGCAGTATTTT. Protein sequence: CASSSRTDTQYF. The complete variable domain, with remaining parts taken from reference TRBV11-2 and TRBJ2-3, reads EAGVAQSPRYKIIEKRQSVAFWCNPISGHATLYWYQQILGQGPKLLIQFQNNGVVDDSQLPKDRFSAERLKGVDSTLKIQPAKLEDSAVYLCASSSRTDTQYFGPGTRLTVL.

This sequence joins TRBV10-3 and TRBJ1-5; TRBD1 aligns across 7 bases. Germline V gene lookup returns CDR1 ENHRY and CDR2 SYGVKD. This CDR3 has 15 residues. V shed 0 bases, J shed 7 bases, and the junction held 6 bases outside the gene matches. The CDR3 is CAISESGTGAQPQHF. CDR3 in DNA: TGTGCCATCAGTGAGTCGGGAACAGGGGCACAGCCCCAGCATTTT.

The V gene is TRBV30, the J gene TRBJ1-1; D may be TRBD1 (6 bases). The CDR3 is made up of 14 amino acids. V dropped 5 bases and J dropped 1 base, with 14 bases sitting between them. The germline V gene has CDR1 GTSNPN and CDR2 SVGIG (reference sequence). CDR3 protein: CAWGTGTPNTEAFF. The CDR3 DNA is TGTGCCTGGGGTACCGGGACACCGAACACTGAAGCTTTCTTT.

This chain uses TRBV19 with TRBJ1-5, with D tentatively TRBD1 (5 bases). Trimming pared 9 bases from V and 6 bases from J, leaving 15 bases between. The length of the CDR3 is 13 residues. Germline assignment: CDR1 LNHDA and CDR2 SQIVND (reference sequence). The CDR3 spells CARGAGIGQPQHF. The CDR3 DNA sequence: TGTGCCAGAGGGGCAGGGATCGGTCAGCCCCAGCATTTT.